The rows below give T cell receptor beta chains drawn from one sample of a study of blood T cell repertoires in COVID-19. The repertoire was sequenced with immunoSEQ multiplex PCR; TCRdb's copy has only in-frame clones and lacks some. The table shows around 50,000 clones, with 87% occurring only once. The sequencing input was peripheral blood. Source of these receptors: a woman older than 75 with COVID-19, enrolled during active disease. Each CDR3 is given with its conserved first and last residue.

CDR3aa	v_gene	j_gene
CASGRGNTEAFF	TRBV6-5	TRBJ1-1
CASSYTRDRGLEQYF	TRBV6-5	TRBJ2-7
CASSQGLAGTYEQYF	TRBV4-1	TRBJ2-7
CASSQVAGETQYF	TRBV4-1	TRBJ2-5
CASGTAGAIGNEQFF	TRBV7-9	TRBJ2-1
CAWSVKRDSNYEQYF	TRBV30	TRBJ2-7
CASSLGLGEQFF	TRBV7-8	TRBJ2-1
CASSQDGQGNTEAFF	TRBV4-2	TRBJ1-1
CASSLGQGGAEAFF	TRBV7-2	TRBJ1-1
CASSSNSHTDTQYF	TRBV5-4	TRBJ2-3
CASKLPGMGTEAFF	TRBV6-5	TRBJ1-1
CASSQDRAGAVTGELFF	TRBV4-1	TRBJ2-2
CASSIEGASNSPLHF	TRBV5-1	TRBJ1-6
CAWNRQGAGELFF	TRBV30	TRBJ2-2
CSARQGIDGYTF	TRBV29-1	TRBJ1-2
CAWSVGVNTEAFF	TRBV30	TRBJ1-1
CARSFRIGLADYNEQFF	TRBV7-5	TRBJ2-1
CASSLGRTPTNEKLFF	TRBV5-1	TRBJ1-4
CASRTGEAYNSPLHF	TRBV19	TRBJ1-6